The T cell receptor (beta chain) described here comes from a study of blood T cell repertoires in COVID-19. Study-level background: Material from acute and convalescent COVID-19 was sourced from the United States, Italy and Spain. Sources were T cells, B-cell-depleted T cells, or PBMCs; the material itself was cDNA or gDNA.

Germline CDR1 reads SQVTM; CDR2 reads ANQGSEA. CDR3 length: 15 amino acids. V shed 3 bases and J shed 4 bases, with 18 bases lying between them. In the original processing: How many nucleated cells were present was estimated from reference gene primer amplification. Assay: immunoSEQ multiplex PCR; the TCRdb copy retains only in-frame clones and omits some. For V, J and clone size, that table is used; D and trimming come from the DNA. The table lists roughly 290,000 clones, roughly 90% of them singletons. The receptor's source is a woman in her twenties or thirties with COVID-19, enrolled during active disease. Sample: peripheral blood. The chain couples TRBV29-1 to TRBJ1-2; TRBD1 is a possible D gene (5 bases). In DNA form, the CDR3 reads TGCAGCGTTGACCGGGACTCTGATCAAGTCTATGGCTACACCTTC. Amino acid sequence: CSVDRDSDQVYGYTF.